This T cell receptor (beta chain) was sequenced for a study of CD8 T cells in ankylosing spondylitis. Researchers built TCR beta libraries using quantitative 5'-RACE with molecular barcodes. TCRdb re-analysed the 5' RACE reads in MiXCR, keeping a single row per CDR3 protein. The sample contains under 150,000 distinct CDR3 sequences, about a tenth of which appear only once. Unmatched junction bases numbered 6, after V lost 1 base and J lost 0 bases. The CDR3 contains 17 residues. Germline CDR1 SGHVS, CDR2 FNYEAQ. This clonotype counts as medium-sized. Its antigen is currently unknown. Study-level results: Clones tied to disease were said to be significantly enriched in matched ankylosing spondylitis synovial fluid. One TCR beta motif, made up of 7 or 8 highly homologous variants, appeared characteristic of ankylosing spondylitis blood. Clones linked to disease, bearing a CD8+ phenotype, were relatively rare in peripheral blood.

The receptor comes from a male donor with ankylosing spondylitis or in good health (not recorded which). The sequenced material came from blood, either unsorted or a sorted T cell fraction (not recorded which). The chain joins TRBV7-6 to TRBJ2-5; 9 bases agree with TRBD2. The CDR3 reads CASSLVPTSGNQETQYF. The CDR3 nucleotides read TGTGCCAGCAGCTTAGTCCCGACTAGCGGAAACCAAGAGACCCAGTACTTC.